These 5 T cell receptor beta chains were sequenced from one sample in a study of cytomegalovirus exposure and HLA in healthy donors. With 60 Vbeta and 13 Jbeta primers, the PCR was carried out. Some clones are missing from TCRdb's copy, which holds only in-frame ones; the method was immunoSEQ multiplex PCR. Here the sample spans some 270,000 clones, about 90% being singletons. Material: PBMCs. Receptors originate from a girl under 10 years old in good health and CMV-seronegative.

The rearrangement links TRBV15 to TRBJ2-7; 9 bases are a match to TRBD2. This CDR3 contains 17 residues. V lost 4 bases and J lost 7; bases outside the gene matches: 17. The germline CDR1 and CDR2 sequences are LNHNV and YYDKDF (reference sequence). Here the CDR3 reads CATSTGEEAGGQGEQYF. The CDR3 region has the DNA TGTGCCACCAGCACCGGCGAGGAGGCGGGAGGGCAGGGAGAGCAGTACTTC. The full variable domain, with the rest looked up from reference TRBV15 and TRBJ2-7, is DAMVIQNPRYQVTQFGKPVTLSCSQTLNHNVMYWYQQKSSQAPKLLFHYYDKDFNNEADTPDNFQSRRPNTSFCFLDIRSPGLGDTAMYLCATSTGEEAGGQGEQYFGPGTRLTVT.

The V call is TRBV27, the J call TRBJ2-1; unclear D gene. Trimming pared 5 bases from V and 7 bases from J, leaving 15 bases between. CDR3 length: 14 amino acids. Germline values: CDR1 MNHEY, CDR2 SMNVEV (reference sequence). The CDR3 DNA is TGTGCCAGCAGTCCGGGTTCCCAAAAAAATGAGCAGTTCTTC. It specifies CASSPGSQKNEQFF.

CDR3 coding DNA: TGTGCCAGCAGTCGACTAGCACCCAATGAGCAGTTCTTC. It encodes CASSRLAPNEQFF. This chain uses TRBV6-5 with TRBJ2-1; TRBD2 aligns across 7 bases. CDR1 MNHEY and CDR2 SVGAGI come from the germline V gene. The CDR3 covers 13 residues. J gave up 6 bases and V 5 bases, and 4 bases lay outside the gene matches.

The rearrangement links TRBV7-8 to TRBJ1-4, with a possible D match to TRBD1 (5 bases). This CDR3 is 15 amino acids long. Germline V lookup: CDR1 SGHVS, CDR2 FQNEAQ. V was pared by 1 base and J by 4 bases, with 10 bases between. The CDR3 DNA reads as TGTGCCAGCAGCTTAGAGACAGCCTTTAATGAAAAACTGTTTTTT. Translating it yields CASSLETAFNEKLFF.

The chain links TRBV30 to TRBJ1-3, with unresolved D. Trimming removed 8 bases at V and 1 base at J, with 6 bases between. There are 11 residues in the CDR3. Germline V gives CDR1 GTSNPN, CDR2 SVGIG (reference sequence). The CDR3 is CALSSGNTIYF. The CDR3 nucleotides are TGTGCCCTCTCTTCTGGAAACACCATATATTTT.